The 32 T cell receptor beta chains below were found in one sample sequenced in a study of control samples from healthy donors and cancer patients. Profiled with immunoSEQ multiplex PCR; TCRdb holds only in-frame clones, not every one. The table has some 130,000 clones, around nine tenths seen once. Sequenced material: blood. The receptors come from a man in his forties in good health.

V and J are TRBV23-1 and TRBJ1-2, with D uncertain. TRBV23-1 belongs to the ORF category, with a function that is uncertain. Trimming stripped 8 bases from V and 6 bases from J, with 34 bases between. The length of the CDR3 is 19 residues. CDR3 region: CASPKSPSDRHHGQDGYTF. Written as DNA, the CDR3 is TGCGCCAGCCCAAAATCCCCCAGTGATAGGCATCACGGCCAGGATGGCTACACCTTC.

The chain combines TRBV27 with TRBJ1-5; possible D gene TRBD1, 5 bases. CDR1 MNHEY and CDR2 SMNVEV come from the germline V gene (reference sequence). Trimming cost V 6 bases and J 4 bases, with 10 bases left between them. The CDR3 runs to 13 residues. DNA for the CDR3: TGTGCCAGCAGATCACAGGAGAATCAGCCCCAGCATTTT. It specifies CASRSQENQPQHF.

The chain has TRBV19 and TRBJ2-7; TRBD2 might be the D (5 bases). CDR1 and CDR2 (germline): LNHDA, SQIVND (reference sequence). Trimming cost V 3 bases and J 3 bases, with 18 bases left between them. The CDR3 runs 16 residues. The CDR3 loop reads CASSIGGWGDLYEQYF. In DNA, the CDR3 is TGTGCCAGTAGTATTGGCGGGTGGGGAGACCTCTACGAGCAGTACTTC. Using reference TRBV19 and TRBJ2-7 for the parts outside the CDR3, the full variable domain is DGGITQSPKYLFRKEGQNVTLSCEQNLNHDAMYWYRQDPGQGLRLIYYSQIVNDFQKGDIAEGYSVSREKKESFPLTVTSAQKNPTAFYLCASSIGGWGDLYEQYFGPGTRLTVT.

This clone was detected once. This sequence joins TRBV5-1 and TRBJ2-5, with 8 bases identical to TRBD1. The germline V gene has CDR1 SGHRS and CDR2 YFSETQ. The junction had 8 bases not matched to a gene; V was cut back by 3 bases and J by 4 bases. CDR3 length equals 15 residues. CDR3 sequence: CASSWGQVEGETQYF. As DNA, the CDR3 is TGCGCCAGCAGCTGGGGACAGGTGGAGGGAGAGACCCAGTACTTC.

The rearrangement links TRBV5-1 to TRBJ1-4; possible D gene TRBD1, 5 bases. The CDR3 loop spans 14 amino acids. From germline, CDR1 is SGHRS and CDR2 YFSETQ. Deletions cut 4 bases from V and 7 bases from J, with 14 bases between. CDR3 DNA sequence: TGCGCCAGCAGCCCGGGGGGAGTCGCTGAAAAACTGTTTTTT. Translating gives CASSPGGVAEKLFF. Filled out from reference TRBV5-1 and TRBJ1-4, the complete variable domain reads KAGVTQTPRYLIKTRGQQVTLSCSPISGHRSVSWYQQTPGQGLQFLFEYFSETQRNKGNFPGRFSGRQFSNSRSEMNVSTLELGDSALYLCASSPGGVAEKLFFGSGTQLSVL.

For this clone: A read error may account for a junction end that differs from germline. The rearrangement uses TRBV5-4 and TRBJ2-7; 9 bases map to TRBD2. The V gene's germline CDR1 is SGHNT and CDR2 YYREEE (reference sequence). The CDR3 consists of 12 residues. As DNA, the CDR3 is TGTGCCAGCAGCTTGGATGCGGGGGGGTATATCTTC. Translation: CASSLDAGGYIF.

The chain couples TRBV19 to TRBJ2-1, with D perhaps TRBD1 or TRBD2 (6 bases each). CDR3 size: 12 residues. The V gene lost 7 bases and the J gene lost 7 bases, with 11 bases spanning the gap. Germline V gives CDR1 LNHDA, CDR2 SQIVND (reference sequence). This CDR3 is CASKQGGNEQFF. For the CDR3, the DNA is TGTGCCAGTAAACAGGGAGGAAATGAGCAGTTCTTC. Full variable domain (rest looked up from reference TRBV19 and TRBJ2-1): DGGITQSPKYLFRKEGQNVTLSCEQNLNHDAMYWYRQDPGQGLRLIYYSQIVNDFQKGDIAEGYSVSREKKESFPLTVTSAQKNPTAFYLCASKQGGNEQFFGPGTRLTVL.

This rearrangement joins TRBV6-2 or TRBV6-3 to TRBJ2-7, with D perhaps given as TRBD1 or TRBD2 (5 bases each). Trimming cost V 7 bases and J 13 bases, with 23 bases left between them. This CDR3 spans 13 amino acids. In germline, CDR1 is MNHEY, CDR2 SVGEGT. In nucleotides, the CDR3 is TGTGCCAGCACCCCGCAGGGAACTACGGCGGGTTACTTC. Amino acids: CASTPQGTTAGYF.

The V call is TRBV14, the J call TRBJ2-2; 7 nucleotides line up with TRBD1. Germline CDR1 and CDR2: SGHDN and FVKESK. CDR3 size: 15 residues. V lost 2 bases and J lost 4; bases outside the gene matches: 4. The CDR3 loop reads CASSQQTGFTGELFF. The CDR3 DNA is TGTGCCAGCAGCCAACAGACAGGGTTCACCGGGGAGCTGTTTTTT.

This sequence joins TRBV7-6 and TRBJ1-2; 9 nucleotides match TRBD1. Looked up from germline, CDR1 is SGHVS and CDR2 is FNYEAQ. This CDR3 is built from 17 residues. After removal of 2 bases from V and 0 bases from J, the junction contained 7 bases not matched to a gene. The CDR3 loop reads CASSLSGQGTPNYGYTF. CDR3 nucleotide sequence: TGTGCCAGCAGCTTATCGGGACAGGGAACTCCTAACTATGGCTACACCTTC. The entire variable domain, with the rest obtained from reference TRBV7-6 and TRBJ1-2, is as follows: GAGVSQSPRYKVTKRGQDVALRCDPISGHVSLYWYRQALGQGPEFLTYFNYEAQQDKSGLPNDRFSAERPEGSISTLTIQRTEQRDSAMYRCASSLSGQGTPNYGYTFGSGTRLTVV.

V gene TRBV23-1 combines with J gene TRBJ2-7; 7 nucleotides line up with TRBD1. TRBV23-1 is marked as an open reading frame, function uncertain. Unmatched junction bases numbered 14, after V lost 4 bases and J lost 5 bases. This CDR3 has 16 residues. CDR3 loop: CASSRRGLKTSNEQYF. The CDR3 DNA is TGCGCCAGCAGTCGAAGGGGGCTAAAAACTTCCAACGAGCAGTACTTC.

CDR3 sequence: CASSRLTSGSTDTQYF. As DNA, the CDR3 is TGCGCCAGCAGCCGTTTGACTAGCGGTTCCACAGATACGCAGTATTTT. The rearrangement uses TRBV5-1 and TRBJ2-3; 9 nucleotides line up with TRBD2. With 4 bases clipped from V and 2 bases from J, the junction kept 8 bases outside the gene matches. The CDR3 runs 16 residues. The germline CDR1 and CDR2 sequences are SGHRS and YFSETQ.

The chain carries TRBV5-4 and TRBJ2-7; D tentatively fits TRBD1 or TRBD2 (5 bases each). CDR3 size: 15 residues. The ends were cut back, 4 bases at V and 4 bases at J, with 18 bases in the middle. In germline, CDR1 is SGHNT, CDR2 YYREEE (reference sequence). The CDR3 bases are TGTGCCAGCAGCGAGGGGCAGGGCGGAGTTTACGAGCAGTACTTC. Translating it yields CASSEGQGGVYEQYF.

This clone was picked up one time. Other DNA sequences within the sample encode an identical CDR3. The chain is built from TRBV24-1 and TRBJ2-5, with D perhaps TRBD2 (6 bases). This CDR3 spans 13 amino acids. The germline gives CDR1 KGHDR, CDR2 SFDVKD. Trimming shortened V by 2 bases and J by 5 bases, and 8 bases separated the two germline ends. As DNA, the CDR3 is TGTGCCACCAGTGATTCTGGGAGGGAGACCCAGTACTTC. Translated: CATSDSGRETQYF.

The chain combines TRBV10-3 with TRBJ2-2; 7 bases agree with TRBD1. V shed 10 bases and J 3 bases; nucleotides not matched to a gene: 11. Germline V gene data show CDR1 as ENHRY and CDR2 as SYGVKD. The CDR3 length is 15 residues. CDR3: CATIPGTAYTGELFF. As DNA, the CDR3 is TGTGCCACGATTCCCGGGACAGCCTACACCGGGGAGCTGTTTTTT.

The table lists this clone with a count of one. DNA for the CDR3: TGCGCCAGCAGCTCGACTAGCGTTGGAGATACGCAGTATTTT. The encoded protein is CASSSTSVGDTQYF. This chain links TRBV5-1 with TRBJ2-3, with 8 bases lining up with TRBD2. Germline V lookup: CDR1 SGHRS, CDR2 YFSETQ. The CDR3 loop spans 14 amino acids. The V and J ends lost 3 bases and 5 bases, in that order; junction bases with no gene match: 5.

This rearrangement joins TRBV6-5 to TRBJ2-7; D gene uncertain. CDR1 and CDR2 (germline): MNHEY, SVGAGI. The CDR3 is 11 amino acids. V dropped 6 bases and J dropped 5 bases, with 8 bases sitting between them. The CDR3 spells CASRVNNEQYF. The DNA of the CDR3 is TGTGCCAGCAGAGTAAATAACGAGCAGTACTTC.

CDR3 loop: CASSATGGTGELFF. The CDR3 DNA reads TGCGCCAGCAGCGCGACAGGGGGCACCGGGGAGCTGTTTTTT. J is TRBJ2-2 and V is TRBV5-1; 9 bases line up with TRBD1. V lost 4 bases, J lost 4 bases, and 2 bases stayed unmatched. The CDR3 totals 14 residues. Germline V gene lookup returns CDR1 SGHRS and CDR2 YFSETQ.

Only one count was recorded for this clone. The chain carries TRBV3-1 (or the pseudogene TRBV3-2) and TRBJ2-3; 7 bases align to TRBD1. With 4 bases clipped from V and 2 bases from J, the junction kept 15 bases outside the gene matches. This CDR3 has 18 residues. Germline loops: CDR1 LGHDT, CDR2 YNNKEL (reference sequence). The CDR3 sequence is CASSPRTGYSILTDTQYF. The DNA for the CDR3 is TGTGCCAGCAGCCCCCGGACAGGTTACTCTATCCTCACAGATACGCAGTATTTT.

The chain recombines TRBV2 with TRBJ1-1; D unresolved. The CDR3 totals 10 residues. Germline assignment: CDR1 SNHLY and CDR2 FYNNEI. V was pared by 7 bases and J by 8 bases, with 8 bases between. CDR3 sequence (DNA): TGTGCCAGCATGAGAGGGGAAGCTTTCTTT. Its translation: CASMRGEAFF. The entire variable domain, with the rest obtained from reference TRBV2 and TRBJ1-1, is as follows: EPEVTQTPSHQVTQMGQEVILRCVPISNHLYFYWYRQILGQKVEFLVSFYNNEISEKSEIFDDQFSVERPDGSNFTLKIRSTKLEDSAMYFCASMRGEAFFGQGTRLTVV.

The V call is TRBV7-6, the J call TRBJ2-1, with 9 bases fitting TRBD2. The V gene end was trimmed by 7 bases and the J gene end by 5 bases; junction bases not matched to a gene: 12. Germline assignment: CDR1 SGHVS and CDR2 FNYEAQ. This CDR3 comprises 16 residues. The CDR3 coding sequence is TGTGCCAGCACCCCGCGGGTAGCGGGGGTTGACAATGAGCAGTTCTTC. It codes for CASTPRVAGVDNEQFF.

The CDR3 is CASSHLEAFF. The CDR3 DNA reads TGTGCCAGCTCGCATCTTGAAGCTTTCTTT. The chain uses TRBV18 and TRBJ1-1, with D unclear. From germline, CDR1 is KGHSH and CDR2 LQKENI. There are 10 residues in the CDR3. Trimming left V 6 bases short and J 7 bases short, with 6 bases between.

The DNA for the CDR3 is TGTGCCAGCAGCTCGGACAGAGCGAACACTGAAGCTTTCTTT. Its translation: CASSSDRANTEAFF. The V gene is TRBV11-1, the J gene TRBJ1-1; D perhaps matches TRBD1 (6 bases). The CDR3 totals 14 residues. The V end was cut by 4 bases, the J end by 1 base, with 10 bases between. Germline V gene data show CDR1 as SGHAT and CDR2 as FQDESV (reference sequence).

The gene calls are TRBV6-5 and TRBJ1-3; no firm D call. The CDR3 spans 16 residues. The ends were cut back, 2 bases at V and 4 bases at J, with 15 bases in the middle. Germline CDR1 is MNHEY and CDR2 is SVGAGI. CDR3 nucleotides: TGTGCCAGCAGTTACCAAGGAGGTTCGGGGGGAAACACCATATATTTT. Translating gives CASSYQGGSGGNTIYF.

The chain uses TRBV6-4 and TRBJ2-3; 7 bases align to TRBD2. Trimming at V came to 6 bases and at J to 0 bases, leaving 3 bases not matched to a gene. Germline CDR1 and CDR2: MRHNA and SNTAGT. This CDR3 is 14 amino acids long. The DNA of the CDR3 is TGTGCCAGCAGCCGGGAGGCGAGCACAGATACGCAGTATTTT. It translates to CASSREASTDTQYF.

The CDR3 sequence is CASTQLGLGTDTQYF. Written as DNA, the CDR3 is TGTGCCAGCACCCAACTGGGGTTGGGGACAGATACGCAGTATTTT. The rearrangement joins TRBV27 to TRBJ2-3, with D unclear. Trimming cost V 7 bases and J 3 bases, with 17 bases left between them. The germline V gene has CDR1 MNHEY and CDR2 SMNVEV (reference sequence). This CDR3 region has 15 residues.

This clone appeared once. Other DNA sequences in the same sample also yield this CDR3. The chain is built from TRBV4-1 and TRBJ2-3; D call uncertain. This CDR3 region has 14 residues. The germline V gene has CDR1 MGHRA and CDR2 YSYEKL. V was pared by 3 bases and J by 1 base, with 8 bases between. CDR3 nucleotides: TGCGCCAGCAGCCATTACCAAGGCACAGATACGCAGTATTTT. Its protein is CASSHYQGTDTQYF.

The chain links TRBV12-3 or TRBV12-4 to TRBJ2-3; no reliable D call. Trimming pared 4 bases from V and 2 bases from J, leaving 7 bases between. CDR3 size: 13 residues. CDR3 residues: CASSWLTTDTQYF. DNA of the CDR3: TGTGCCAGCAGTTGGCTGACCACAGATACGCAGTATTTT.

This clone is a singleton in its sample. V usage is TRBV2 and J usage is TRBJ1-2, with 11 positions matching TRBD1. CDR1 is SNHLY and CDR2 is FYNNEI in the germline V gene. V dropped 8 bases and J dropped 3; count of bases not matched to a gene: 8. The CDR3 is made up of 15 amino acids. CDR3 DNA: TGTGCCAGCGGACAGGGGGCAAATCGGGACTATGGCTACACCTTC. As protein: CASGQGANRDYGYTF.

This chain joins TRBV15 and TRBJ2-3; D assignment may be TRBD1 or TRBD2 (7 bases each). The V and J ends lost 3 bases and 5 bases respectively, with 15 bases between them. Germline CDR1 and CDR2: LNHNV and YYDKDF (reference sequence). The CDR3 loop spans 15 amino acids. The CDR3 sequence: CATSSGGAGGDTQYF. Written as DNA, the CDR3 is TGTGCCACCAGCAGTGGGGGGGCAGGGGGAGATACGCAGTATTTT.

J is TRBJ2-1 and V is TRBV19, with D possibly matching TRBD2 (6 bases). Between the trimmed V and J ends, which lost 11 bases and 6 bases, there was a span of 23 bases. This CDR3 is 15 amino acids long. The germline V gene has CDR1 LNHDA and CDR2 SQIVND (reference sequence). CDR3 loop: CAGRPEGGTVNEQFF. The DNA of the CDR3 is TGTGCCGGGCGCCCGGAAGGCGGGACGGTCAATGAGCAGTTCTTC.

In regard to this clone: One end of the junction is discordant with germline, which a read error may explain. The gene calls are TRBV7-3 and TRBJ1-1; TRBD1 might be the D (6 bases). Germline V lookup: CDR1 SGHTA, CDR2 FQGTGA. This CDR3 spans 13 amino acids. The CDR3 is CTSRAQGNTEAFF. CDR3 sequence (DNA): TGTACCAGCAGGGCACAGGGAAACACTGAAGCTTTCTTT.